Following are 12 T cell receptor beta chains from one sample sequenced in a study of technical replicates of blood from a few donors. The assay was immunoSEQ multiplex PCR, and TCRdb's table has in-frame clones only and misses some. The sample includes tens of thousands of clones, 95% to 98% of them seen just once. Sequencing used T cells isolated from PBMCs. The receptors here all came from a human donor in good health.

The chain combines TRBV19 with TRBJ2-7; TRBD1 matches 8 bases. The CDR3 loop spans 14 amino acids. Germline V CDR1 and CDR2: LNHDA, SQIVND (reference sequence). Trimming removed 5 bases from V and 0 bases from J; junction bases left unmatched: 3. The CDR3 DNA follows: TGTGCCAGTAGTGCGGACAGGGTCTCCTACGAGCAGTACTTC. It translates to CASSADRVSYEQYF.

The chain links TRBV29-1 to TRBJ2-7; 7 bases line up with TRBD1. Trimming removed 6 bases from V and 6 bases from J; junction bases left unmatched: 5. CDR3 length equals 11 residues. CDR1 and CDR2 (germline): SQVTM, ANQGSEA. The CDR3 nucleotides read TGCAGCGTGCAGACAGGGTCCGAGCAGTACTTC. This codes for CSVQTGSEQYF.

The CDR3 sequence: CASSPSGTGFRAFF. The CDR3 nucleotides are TGTGCCAGCAGCCCCTCCGGGACAGGGTTTAGAGCTTTCTTT. The chain is built from TRBV9 and TRBJ1-1; TRBD1 aligns across 9 bases. Trimming removed 4 bases from V and 10 bases from J; junction bases left unmatched: 11. This CDR3 has 14 residues. Looked up from germline, CDR1 is SGDLS and CDR2 is YYNGEE.

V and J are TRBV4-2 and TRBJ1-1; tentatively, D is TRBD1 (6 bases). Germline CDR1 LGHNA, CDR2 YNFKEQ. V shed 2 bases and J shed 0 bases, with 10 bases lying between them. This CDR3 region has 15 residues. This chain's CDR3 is CASSQLEGVNTEAFF. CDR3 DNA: TGTGCCAGCAGCCAACTAGAGGGGGTGAACACTGAAGCTTTCTTT.

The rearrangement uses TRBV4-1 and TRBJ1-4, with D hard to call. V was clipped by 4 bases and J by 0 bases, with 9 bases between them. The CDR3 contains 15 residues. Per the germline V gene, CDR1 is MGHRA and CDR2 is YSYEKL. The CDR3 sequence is CASSRRDATNEKLFF. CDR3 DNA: TGCGCCAGCAGCCGGAGGGATGCAACTAATGAAAAACTGTTTTTT.

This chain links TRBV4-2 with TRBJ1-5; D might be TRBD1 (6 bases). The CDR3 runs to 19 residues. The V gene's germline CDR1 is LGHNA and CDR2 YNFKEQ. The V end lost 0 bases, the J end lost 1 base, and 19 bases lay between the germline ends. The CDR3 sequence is CASSQDPGGGLRSNQPQHF. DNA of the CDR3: TGTGCCAGCAGCCAAGATCCGGGGGGGGGCCTGAGGAGCAATCAGCCCCAGCATTTT.

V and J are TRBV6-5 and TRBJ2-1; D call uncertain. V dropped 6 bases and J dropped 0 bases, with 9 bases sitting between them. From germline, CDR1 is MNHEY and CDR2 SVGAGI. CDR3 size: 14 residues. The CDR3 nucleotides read TGTGCCAGCAGCCCCCTGAGCTCCTACAATGAGCAGTTCTTC. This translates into CASSPLSSYNEQFF.

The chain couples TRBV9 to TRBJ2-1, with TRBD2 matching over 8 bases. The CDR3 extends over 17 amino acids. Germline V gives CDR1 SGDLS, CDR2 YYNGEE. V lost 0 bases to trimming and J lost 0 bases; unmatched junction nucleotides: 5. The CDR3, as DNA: TGTGCCAGCAGCGTAGAGACGGGGGGGCCCTCCTACAATGAGCAGTTCTTC. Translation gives CASSVETGGPSYNEQFF.

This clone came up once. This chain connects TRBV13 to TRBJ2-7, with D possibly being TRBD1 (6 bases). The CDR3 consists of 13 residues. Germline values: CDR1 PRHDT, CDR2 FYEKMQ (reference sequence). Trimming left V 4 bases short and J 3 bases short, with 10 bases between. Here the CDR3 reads CASSSTGYYEQYF. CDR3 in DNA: TGTGCCAGCAGCTCGACAGGCTACTACGAGCAGTACTTC.

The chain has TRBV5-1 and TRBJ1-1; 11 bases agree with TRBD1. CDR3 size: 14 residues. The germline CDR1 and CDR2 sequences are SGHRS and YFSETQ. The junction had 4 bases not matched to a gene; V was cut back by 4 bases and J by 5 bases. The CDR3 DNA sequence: TGCGCCAGCAGCGCGGGACAGGGGGGGACTGAAGCTTTCTTT. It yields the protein CASSAGQGGTEAFF.

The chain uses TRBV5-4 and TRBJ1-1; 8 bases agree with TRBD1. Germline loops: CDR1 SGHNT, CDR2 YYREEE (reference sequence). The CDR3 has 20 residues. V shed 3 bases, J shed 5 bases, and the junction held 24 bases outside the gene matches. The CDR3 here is CASSSWGGPRQGREGTEAFF. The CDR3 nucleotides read TGTGCCAGCAGCTCGTGGGGGGGGCCAAGACAGGGGAGGGAGGGAACTGAAGCTTTCTTT.

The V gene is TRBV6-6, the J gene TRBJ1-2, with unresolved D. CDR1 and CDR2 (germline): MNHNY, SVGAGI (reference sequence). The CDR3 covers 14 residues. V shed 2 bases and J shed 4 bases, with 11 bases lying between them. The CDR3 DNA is TGTGCCAGCAGTTACGTGGTAGGAGGCTATGGCTACACCTTC. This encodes CASSYVVGGYGYTF.